The present T cell receptor (beta chain) was sequenced within a study of human T cells and chemical hapten exposure. Between the trimmed V and J ends, which lost 5 bases and 3 bases, there was a span of 16 bases. This CDR3 is built from 15 residues. The germline V gene encodes CDR1 SEHNR and CDR2 FQNEAQ (reference sequence). This clonotype was seen more than once but under ten times. It was the library that attached unique molecular identifiers to individual cDNA molecules. Authors' processing steps: Sampled TCR counts reached a median of 95,638 per sample, with values ranging from about 23,224 to 700,000. TCRdb analysed the RACE reads with MiXCR anew, one entry per CDR3 protein. TCRdb, not the authors, supplied the V and J calls. The sample shows 80,000 to 95,000 distinct CDR3 sequences, roughly 9.6% of them seen only once. The time point was: patch test 2, 6 weeks after DPC sensitization. Regarding treatment: therapeutic diphenylcyclopropenone sensitization with weekly scalp DPC.

The source is a man in his forties or fifties with alopecia areata. Some clones in this sample may be carry-over from other donors' samples. The V and J genes are TRBV7-9 and TRBJ1-1; D may be TRBD1 (6 bases). The sequencing used whole blood, collected in connection with sensitization to the hapten diphenylcyclopropenone (DPC). The CDR3 sequence: CASSPRGGADTEAFF. The CDR3 bases are TGTGCCAGCAGCCCCCGGGGGGGGGCGGACACTGAAGCTTTCTTT.